This TCR beta chain was recovered during a study of T cell changes during pregnancy in multiple sclerosis. This table comes from immunoSEQ multiplex PCR, and its TCRdb copy is limited to in-frame clones, with some not included. Here the sample spans some 40,000 clones, just over 90% being singletons. Germline-derived CDR1 and CDR2 are SGHTA and FQGNSA. The CDR3 runs to 14 residues. V lost 1 base to trimming and J lost 3 bases, with 7 bases between them. The TCR sequence derives from a female donor with multiple sclerosis, enrolled in a pregnancy study. Sequencing used CD4+ T cells from peripheral blood mononuclear cells, obtained in the third trimester of pregnancy. The gene calls are TRBV7-2 and TRBJ1-5; D may be TRBD1 (5 bases). Here the CDR3 reads CASSLEGLNQPQHF. CDR3 bases: TGTGCCAGCAGCTTAGAGGGGCTCAATCAGCCCCAGCATTTT.